This TCR beta chain was sequenced for a study of blood T cell repertoires in COVID-19. At the level of the study: Both acute and convalescent COVID-19 samples were obtained from the United States, Italy and Spain. PBMCs, B-cell-depleted T cells, or T cells provided the cDNA or gDNA that made up the material.

V lost 6 bases, J lost 5 bases, and 13 bases lay in between. The CDR3 spans 13 residues. Authors' data handling: Estimation of nucleated cell counts was performed using reference gene primer amplification. The method was immunoSEQ multiplex PCR; TCRdb's version includes in-frame clones alone and lacks a portion of them. V, J and clone size were drawn from that table, and D and trimming were deduced from the DNA. The sample has approximately 99,000 clones, roughly 84% seen once. Input material: peripheral blood. The V call is TRBV12-3 or TRBV12-4, the J call TRBJ1-2, with D possibly being TRBD1 (6 bases). The receptor's source is a woman aged 60-70 years in a cohort sampled during active or convalescent COVID-19. Here the CDR3 reads CASSTDSGYGYTF. In DNA, the CDR3 is TGTGCCAGCAGCACGGACAGCGGATATGGCTACACCTTC.